The subject of this entry is one T cell receptor beta chain. This entry is derived from a study of blood T cell repertoires in COVID-19. As for the study in general: The analysed material was cDNA or gDNA that came from T cells, B-cell-depleted T cells, or PBMCs.

Germline CDR1 and CDR2: KGHSH and LQKENI. CDR3 length equals 16 residues. The V end was cut by 6 bases, the J end by 5 bases, with 19 bases between. Original data processing: The assay estimated nucleated cells by amplifying reference gene primers. This table comes from immunoSEQ multiplex PCR, and its TCRdb copy is limited to in-frame clones, with some not included. V, J and clone size were drawn from that table, and D and trimming were deduced from the DNA. This sample has approximately 300,000 clones, with about 93% found just once. Sequencing was carried out using peripheral blood. The clonotype originates from a woman under 40 with COVID-19, enrolled during active disease. This rearrangement joins TRBV18 to TRBJ1-4, with D tentatively TRBD1 (5 bases). This CDR3 is CASSLLAGQSNEKLFF. Here the CDR3 DNA reads TGTGCCAGCTCTCTACTCGCCGGACAAAGCAATGAAAAACTGTTTTTT.